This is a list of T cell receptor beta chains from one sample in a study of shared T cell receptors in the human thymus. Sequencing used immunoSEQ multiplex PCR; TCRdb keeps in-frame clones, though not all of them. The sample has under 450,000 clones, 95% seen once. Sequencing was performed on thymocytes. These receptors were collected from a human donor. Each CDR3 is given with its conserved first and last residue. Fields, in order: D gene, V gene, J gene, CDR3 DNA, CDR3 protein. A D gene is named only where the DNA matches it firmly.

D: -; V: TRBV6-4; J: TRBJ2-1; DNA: TGTGCCAGCAGTGAGCGGGGAATCGATGAGCAGTTCTTC; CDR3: CASSERGIDEQFF
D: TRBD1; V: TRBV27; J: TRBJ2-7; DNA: TGTGCCAGCAGCACGACAGGGGGAGAGCAGTACTTC; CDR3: CASSTTGGEQYF
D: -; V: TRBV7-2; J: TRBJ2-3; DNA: TGTGCCAGCAGCCCTAAGTCCTCGGGGAGCACTAGCACAGATACGCAGTATTTT; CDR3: CASSPKSSGSTSTDTQYF
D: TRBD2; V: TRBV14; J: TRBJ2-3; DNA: TGTGCCAGCCAGGGGTTAGCGGGATCAAATACGCAGTATTTT; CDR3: CASQGLAGSNTQYF
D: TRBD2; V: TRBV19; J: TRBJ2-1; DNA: TGTGCCAGTAGTTTCAGAAGCGGGAGGGGGGATGAGCAGTTCTTC; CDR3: CASSFRSGRGDEQFF
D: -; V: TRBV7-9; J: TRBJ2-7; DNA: TGTGCCAGCAGCACCGTCTACGAGCAGTACTTC; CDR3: CASSTVYEQYF
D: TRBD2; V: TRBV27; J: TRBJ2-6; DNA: TGTGCCAGCAGTCGATCAGGACTAGTCCACGTCCTGACTTTC; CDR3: CASSRSGLVHVLTF
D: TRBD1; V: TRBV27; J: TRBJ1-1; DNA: TGTGCCAGCAGCTCCAGGGGGCCCACTGAAGCTTTCTTT; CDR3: CASSSRGPTEAFF
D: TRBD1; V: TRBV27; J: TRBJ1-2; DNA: TGTGCCAGCAGTTCCAGAGACAGGGGGGAGGGCTACACCTTC; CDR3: CASSSRDRGEGYTF
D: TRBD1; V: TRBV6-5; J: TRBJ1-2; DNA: TGTGCCAGCAGATTGGGACAGGGGAATGGCGGCTACACCTTC; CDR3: CASRLGQGNGGYTF
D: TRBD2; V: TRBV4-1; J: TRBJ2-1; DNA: TGCGCCAGCAGCCAAGATGGAGGGCCTAGCGGGAGACACAATGAGCAGTTCTTC; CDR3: CASSQDGGPSGRHNEQFF
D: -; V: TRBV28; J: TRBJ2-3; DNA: TGTGCCAGCAGTTTATGCGGCAGGTTCTTATTCACAGATACGCAGTATTTT; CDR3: CASSLCGRFLFTDTQYF
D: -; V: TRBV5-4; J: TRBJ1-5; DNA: TGTGCCAGCAGCCAAGTGAGGTCAAGAAATCAGCCCCAGCATTTT; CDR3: CASSQVRSRNQPQHF
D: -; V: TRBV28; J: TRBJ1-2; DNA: TGTGCCAGCAGTTTGGTCAAACCGGACTATGGCTACACCTTC; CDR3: CASSLVKPDYGYTF
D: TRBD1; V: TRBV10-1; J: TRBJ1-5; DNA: TGCGCCAGCAGTGTTAGGGGGCGCCTTATCAATCAGCCCCAGCATTTT; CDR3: CASSVRGRLINQPQHF
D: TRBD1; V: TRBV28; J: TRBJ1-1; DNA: TGTGCCAGCAGTCAACCGGGACAGAAGATGAACACTGAAGCTTTCTTT; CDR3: CASSQPGQKMNTEAFF
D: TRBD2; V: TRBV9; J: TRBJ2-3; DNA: TGTGCCAGCAGCGGACTAGCGGGAGGGCCGGGTACAGATACGCAGTATTTT; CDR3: CASSGLAGGPGTDTQYF
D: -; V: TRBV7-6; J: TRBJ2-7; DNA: TGTGCCAGCAGCTTGGCGGGACTTAACTACGAGCAGTACTTC; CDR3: CASSLAGLNYEQYF
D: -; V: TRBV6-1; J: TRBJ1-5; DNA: TGTGCCAGCACCCTCCGACGGGATCAGCCCCAGCATTTT; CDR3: CASTLRRDQPQHF
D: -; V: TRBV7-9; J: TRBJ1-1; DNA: TGTGCCAGCAGCTTATACCAGAACACTGAAGCTTTCTTT; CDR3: CASSLYQNTEAFF
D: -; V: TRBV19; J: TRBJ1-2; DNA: TGTGCCAGTAGTATGCGCCAGGTCGACTATGGCTACACCTTC; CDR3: CASSMRQVDYGYTF
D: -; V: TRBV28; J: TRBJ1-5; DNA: TGTGCCAGCAGGTCCCGAGAGCACTTGTATAGCAATCAGCCCCAGCATTTT; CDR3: CASRSREHLYSNQPQHF